This T cell receptor (beta chain) emerged from a study of Ad26.COV2.S vaccination and SARS-CoV-2 variants listed by TCRdb under 2021. In terms of the full investigation: Vaccine-arm donors came from COV1001, a multicentre, randomized, double-blind, placebo-controlled phase I-IIa trial of Ad26.COV2.S in healthy adults. Ad26.COV2.S was given intramuscularly at 5x10^10 or 1x10^11 viral particles, as a single shot or as two shots 56 days apart. TCRbeta repertoire sequencing served as the tool for gauging how specific and how broad the SARS-CoV-2-reactive T cell receptors were following Ad26.COV2.S vaccination. The TCR-sequenced set comprised around 32 samples: 19 Ad26.COV2.S vaccine recipients, 5 placebo recipients and 8 SARS-CoV-2 convalescent individuals. Trial participants were randomized into five groups of five, in which low-dose or high-dose Ad26.COV2.S was given once or twice, or placebo was given on both occasions. Blinding of investigators to trial group allocation was maintained during experiments and outcome assessment. Points the paper makes about the study in general: The study lacked the statistical power to compare responses across vaccine doses or regimens. After vaccination, substantial breadth of spike-specific CD8+ and CD4+ T cell responses was reported. Higher spike-specific TCR breadth was observed in Ad26.COV2.S recipients than in placebo recipients (P = 0.0014). Non-spike TCR breadth was comparable between vaccine and placebo recipients, consistent with the vaccine containing only spike. The authors noted that total T cell responses may have been underestimated by the TCR breadth and depth analyses.

At the junction V is shortened by 3 bases and J by 0 bases, with 16 bases in between. CDR1 SGHRS and CDR2 YFSETQ were looked up in the germline V gene. The CDR3 sequence holds 16 residues, the cysteine and phenylalanine included. The DNA shown is the 48-base CDR3, in frame from base 1. The treatment or condition label, read with the paper, signifies: around 19 received Ad26.COV2.S at low or high dose, single or two shots; several received placebo; per-sample allocation not given. Repertoires of vaccine and placebo recipients were sequenced from samples taken on day 63 after the first injection. In Cohort 1b, around 25 adults aged 18-55 years were enrolled at a single site in Boston, USA, between 29 July and 7 August 2020. As a vaccine, Ad26.COV2.S was a replication-incompetent adenovirus type 26 vector that expressed a prefusion-stabilized SARS-CoV-2 spike protein derived from the original Wuhan strain.

Concerning this clone itself: Its recognized antigen is unknown. No base-level quality is on record; no much larger clone is a single base apart.

TCRbeta CDR3 regions were sequenced with the immunoSEQ Assay. After extraction, genomic DNA underwent amplification by bias-controlled multiplex PCR, followed by high-throughput sequencing. In the original analysis: To quantify the absolute abundance of each unique TCRbeta CDR3 region, sequences were collapsed and filtered. T cell fraction was estimated by normalization of TCRbeta template counts to usable DNA, with usable DNA being measured through amplification of reference genes present in all nucleated cells. Repertoire TCRs were annotated as SARS-CoV-2-specific when V gene, CDR3 amino acid sequence and J gene were exactly matched to a known reactive TCR set. MIRA supplied the reference SARS-CoV-2 TCR set, which was filtered for enrichment in COVID-19-positive ImmuneCODE repertoires so that public or cross-reactive TCRs were removed. Using the MIRA antigens, annotated TCRs were further analysed by specific ORF or by position within an ORF. Breadth was defined as the number of annotated unique rearrangements divided by the total number of unique productive rearrangements, and depth was defined as the summed frequency of the annotated unique rearrangements. Two-sided Wilcoxon rank-sum tests were applied when comparing TCR breadth between groups. Not all clones reach the TCRdb copy of this immuneACCESS table, which keeps in-frame sequences only. Checked studies attribute under half of the gap to unresolved V genes and leave the rest unexplained. That table gives V, J and clone size, and the DNA gave D and trimming. The table for this sample lists over 450,000 clones; approximately 90% of them were counted only once. The ten biggest clones cover approximately 1.7% of the sample.

The sample in question was peripheral blood, obtained in a trial of Ad26.COV2.S vaccine versus placebo. The chain is assembled from TRBV5-1 and TRBJ2-7; there is no confident call for the D gene. This receptor was taken from a person aged 18 to 59 who received the Ad26.COV2.S COVID-19 vaccine or a placebo. This receptor carries the CDR3 CASSSGRRPSSYEQYF. The sequenced DNA: TGCGCCAGCAGCTCGGGCCGCAGGCCTAGCTCCTACGAGCAGTACTTC. The full variable domain, completed from the reference TRBV5-1 and TRBJ2-7 proteins outside the CDR3, reads KAGVTQTPRYLIKTRGQQVTLSCSPISGHRSVSWYQQTPGQGLQFLFEYFSETQRNKGNFPGRFSGRQFSNSRSEMNVSTLELGDSALYLCASSSGRRPSSYEQYFGPGTRLTVT.